These T cell receptor beta chains were read from a single sample in a study of T cells in Graves' hyperthyroidism and ophthalmopathy. Using its own MiXCR run on the multiplex PCR reads, TCRdb lists one record per CDR3 protein. This table holds 400,000 to 600,000 distinct CDR3 sequences, around 21% found once. Specimen: blood. The receptors here all came from a man between 18 and 35 years old with Graves' hyperthyroidism. Each CDR3 is given with its conserved first and last residue.

TRBJ2-7 | TRBV2 | CASGRDRVTYEQYF
TRBJ2-2 | TRBV29-1 | CSVGGAGVGTGELFF
TRBJ1-2 | TRBV12-3/TRBV12-4 | CASSPGGGYYGYTF
TRBJ1-4 | TRBV15 | CATAPGQLNEKLFF
TRBJ2-7 | TRBV19 | CASRPPGQGFREQYF
TRBJ1-3 | TRBV20-1 | CSASHNPGISGNTIYF
TRBJ1-1 | TRBV19 | CATKDRRLNTEAFF
TRBJ1-5 | TRBV7-6 | CASSPGWGQPQHF
TRBJ2-7 | TRBV12-3/TRBV12-4 | CASRWTSGSSEQYF
TRBJ2-7 | TRBV6-1 | CASSKTRYEQYF
TRBJ2-7 | TRBV5-1 | CASSLATGDEQYF
TRBJ1-2 | TRBV6-5 | CASSSSPVIEGYGYTF
TRBJ2-1 | TRBV5-1 | CASSLAESSEQFF
TRBJ1-1 | TRBV6-2/TRBV6-3 | CASSQAGGADEAFF
TRBJ2-7 | TRBV28 | CAIKRRIAGEQYF
TRBJ2-4 | TRBV11-3 | CASSTSGGLELQYF
TRBJ2-2 | TRBV11-2 | CASRLPSSGVNTGELFF
TRBJ2-5 | TRBV30 | CAWSSPAGTSGKTQYF
TRBJ2-2 | TRBV6-1 | CASSDMDRAFTGELFF
TRBJ1-2 | TRBV19 | CASSIDRTQYGYTF
TRBJ1-2 | TRBV19 | CASSFSGRPAGYTF
TRBJ1-1 | TRBV2 | CANEYRGNTEAFF
TRBJ2-3 | TRBV7-3 | CASSVGQYSTDTQYF
TRBJ2-7 | TRBV11-3 | CASSFNRDIYEQYF
TRBJ2-7 | TRBV12-3/TRBV12-4 | CASRFGGGYEQYF
TRBJ2-7 | TRBV11-2 | CASSLDVGVYEQYF
TRBJ1-1 | TRBV28 | CASSSGDPGEPNTEAFF
TRBJ1-2 | TRBV7-2 | CASRLNVGGNYGYTF
TRBJ2-5 | TRBV3-1 | CASSQDPGPETQYF
TRBJ2-7 | TRBV30 | CAWSYGQGEQYF
TRBJ2-2 | TRBV5-6 | CASSFGRPSGELFF
TRBJ2-5 | TRBV20-1 | CSARKDGGGETQYF
TRBJ1-2 | TRBV9 | CASSPRQGLYGYTF
TRBJ2-7 | TRBV5-8 | CASSLEVRHLEQYF
TRBJ1-2 | TRBV6-1 | CASSADRGGGYTF
TRBJ1-2 | TRBV27 | CASSWTGEGSYTF
TRBJ2-5 | TRBV5-1 | CASSLGLAVETQYF
TRBJ1-2 | TRBV6-1 | CASSPIAVGYGYTF
TRBJ1-5 | TRBV5-5 | CASSFISGNQPQHF
TRBJ2-7 | TRBV27 | CASSPSGVGGPREQYF
TRBJ2-7 | TRBV6-5 | CASSPRDRESSEQYF
TRBJ1-1 | TRBV6-1 | CASSARDSPGDEAFF
TRBJ1-1 | TRBV7-6 | CASSFGNQNTEAFF
TRBJ2-2 | TRBV9 | CASSQVDRVPNTGELFF
TRBJ2-2 | TRBV28 | CASSADRGEIGELFF
TRBJ2-7 | TRBV11-2 | CASSSLRGLYEQYF
TRBJ2-7 | TRBV2 | CASSGPEEQYF
TRBJ2-5 | TRBV9 | CASSLGLAGPVSEETQYF
TRBJ2-5 | TRBV4-1 | CASSQVMGVRETQYF
TRBJ1-6 | TRBV12-3/TRBV12-4 | CASSLLGIRNSPLHF
TRBJ2-7 | TRBV4-1 | CASSQDRTLTGRNEQYF
TRBJ1-1 | TRBV19 | CATERGHTEAFF